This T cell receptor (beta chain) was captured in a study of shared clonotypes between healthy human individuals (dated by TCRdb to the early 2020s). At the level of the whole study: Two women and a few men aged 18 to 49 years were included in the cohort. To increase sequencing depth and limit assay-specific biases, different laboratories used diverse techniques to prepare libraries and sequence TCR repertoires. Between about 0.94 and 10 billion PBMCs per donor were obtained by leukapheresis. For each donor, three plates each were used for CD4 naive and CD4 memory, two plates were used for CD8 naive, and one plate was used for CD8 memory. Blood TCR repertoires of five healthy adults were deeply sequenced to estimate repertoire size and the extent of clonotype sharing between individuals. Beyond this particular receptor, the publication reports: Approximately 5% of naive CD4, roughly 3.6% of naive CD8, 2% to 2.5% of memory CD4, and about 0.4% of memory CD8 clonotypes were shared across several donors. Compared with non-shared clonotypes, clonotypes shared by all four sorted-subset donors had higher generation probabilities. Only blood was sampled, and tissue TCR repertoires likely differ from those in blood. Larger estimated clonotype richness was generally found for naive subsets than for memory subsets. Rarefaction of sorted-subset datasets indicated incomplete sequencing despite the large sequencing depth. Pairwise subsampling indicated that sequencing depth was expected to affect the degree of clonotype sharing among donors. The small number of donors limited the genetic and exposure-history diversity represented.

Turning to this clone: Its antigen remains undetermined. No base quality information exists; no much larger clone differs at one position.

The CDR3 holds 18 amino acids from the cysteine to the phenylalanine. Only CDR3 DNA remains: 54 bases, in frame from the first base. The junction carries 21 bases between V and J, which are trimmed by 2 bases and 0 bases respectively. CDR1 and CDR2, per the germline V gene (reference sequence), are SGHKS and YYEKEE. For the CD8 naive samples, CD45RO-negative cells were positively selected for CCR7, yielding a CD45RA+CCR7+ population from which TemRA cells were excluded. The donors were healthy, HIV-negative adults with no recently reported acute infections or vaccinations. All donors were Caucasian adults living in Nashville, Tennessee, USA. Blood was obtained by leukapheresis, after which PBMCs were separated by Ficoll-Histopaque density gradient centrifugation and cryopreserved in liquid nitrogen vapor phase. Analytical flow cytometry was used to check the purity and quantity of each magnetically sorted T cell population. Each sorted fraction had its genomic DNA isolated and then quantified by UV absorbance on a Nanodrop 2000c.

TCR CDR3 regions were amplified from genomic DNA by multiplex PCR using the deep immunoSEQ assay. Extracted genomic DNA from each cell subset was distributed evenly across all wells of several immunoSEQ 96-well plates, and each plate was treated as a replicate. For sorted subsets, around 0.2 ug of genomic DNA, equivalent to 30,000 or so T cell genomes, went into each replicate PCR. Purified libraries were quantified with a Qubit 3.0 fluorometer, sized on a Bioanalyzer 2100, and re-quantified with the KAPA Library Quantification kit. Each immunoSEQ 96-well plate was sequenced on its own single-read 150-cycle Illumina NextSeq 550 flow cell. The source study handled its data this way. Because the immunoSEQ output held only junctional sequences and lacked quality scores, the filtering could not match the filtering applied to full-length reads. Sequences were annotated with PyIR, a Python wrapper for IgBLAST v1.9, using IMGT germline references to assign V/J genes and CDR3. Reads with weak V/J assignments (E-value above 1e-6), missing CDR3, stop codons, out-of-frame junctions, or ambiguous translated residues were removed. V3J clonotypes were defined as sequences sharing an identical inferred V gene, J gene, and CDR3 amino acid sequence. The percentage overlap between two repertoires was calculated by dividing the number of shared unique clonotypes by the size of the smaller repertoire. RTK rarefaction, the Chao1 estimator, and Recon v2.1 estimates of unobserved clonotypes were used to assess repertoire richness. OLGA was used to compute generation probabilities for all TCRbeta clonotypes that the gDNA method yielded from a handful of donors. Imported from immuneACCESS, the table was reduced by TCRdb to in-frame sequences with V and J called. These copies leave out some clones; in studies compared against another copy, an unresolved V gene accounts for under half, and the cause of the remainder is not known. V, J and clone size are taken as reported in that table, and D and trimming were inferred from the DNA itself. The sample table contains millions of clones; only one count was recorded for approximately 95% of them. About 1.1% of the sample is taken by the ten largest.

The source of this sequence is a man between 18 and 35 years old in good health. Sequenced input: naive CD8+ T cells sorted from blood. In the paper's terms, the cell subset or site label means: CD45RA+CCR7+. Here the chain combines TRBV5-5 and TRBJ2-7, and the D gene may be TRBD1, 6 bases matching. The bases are TGTGCCAGCAGCTTACCAGGGGCCCCCATTTCTACCTCCTACGAGCAGTACTTC. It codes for CASSLPGAPISTSYEQYF.